This T cell receptor (beta chain) comes out of a study of monozygotic twins with inflammatory bowel disease. Regarding the study as a whole: Immunosuppressive treatment differences may have increased patient repertoire variability. TCRbeta diversity (inverse Simpson) was lower in IBD patients than in healthy co-twins. Sharing of clonotypes with others was lower in IBD patients than in healthy twins, and this was especially so with disease activity.

The CDR3 runs to 14 residues. CDR1 is KGHSH and CDR2 is LQKENI in the germline V gene. The authors used 3,000 to 3,500 ng of total RNA per TCR library. Following a re-call of the 5' RACE reads, TCRdb has one entry per CDR3 protein and lacks DNA. This sample's clone table lists a few hundred thousand distinct CDR3 sequences. Comment on this clonotype: The antigen remains undetermined.

The V call is TRBV18, the J call TRBJ2-5. The TCR was taken from a human donor with ulcerative colitis or Crohn's disease, or a healthy co-twin of an affected twin (not recorded which). Sequenced sample: blood. CDR3: CATSPRARKETQYF.